This T cell receptor (beta chain) was obtained from a study of T cell changes during pregnancy in multiple sclerosis. Assay: immunoSEQ multiplex PCR; the TCRdb copy retains only in-frame clones and omits some. The sample lists about 68,000 clones; about 89% were seen once. The CDR3 is 13 residues long. V gave up 3 bases and J gave up 1 base, with 7 bases separating them. The germline CDR1 and CDR2 sequences are SGHRS and YFSETQ. The TCR was taken from a female donor with multiple sclerosis, enrolled in a pregnancy study. The chain is built from TRBV5-1 and TRBJ1-1; D is unresolved. The specimen comprised peripheral blood, sampled in the second trimester of pregnancy. CDR3 amino acids: CASSSTANTEAFF. The CDR3 bases are TGCGCCAGCAGCTCCACAGCGAACACTGAAGCTTTCTTT. Full variable domain (rest looked up from reference TRBV5-1 and TRBJ1-1): KAGVTQTPRYLIKTRGQQVTLSCSPISGHRSVSWYQQTPGQGLQFLFEYFSETQRNKGNFPGRFSGRQFSNSRSEMNVSTLELGDSALYLCASSSTANTEAFFGQGTRLTVV.